Below, 8 T cell receptor beta chains from the same sample are listed, as sequenced in a study of cytomegalovirus exposure and HLA in healthy donors. Vbeta (60) and Jbeta (13) primers were used in the PCR. Assay: immunoSEQ multiplex PCR; the TCRdb copy retains only in-frame clones and omits some. The sample has under 200,000 clones, approximately 86% seen once. Sequenced input: PBMCs. These receptors were obtained from a woman between 25 and 40 years old in good health and CMV-seronegative.

The CDR3 protein is CASSLDQGTQYF. CDR3 bases: TGTGCCAGCAGCTTAGATCAGGGGACCCAGTACTTC. The chain joins TRBV11-3 to TRBJ2-5, with D possibly TRBD1 on 5 matching bases. V was trimmed by 0 bases and J by 7 bases, leaving 6 bases between them. The germline V gene encodes CDR1 SGHNT and CDR2 YENEEA. The CDR3 loop spans 12 amino acids.

CDR3 sequence reads: CASSTPTGTGGDSTEAFF. The CDR3 bases are TGTGCCAGTAGTACCCCCACCGGGACAGGGGGCGATAGCACTGAAGCTTTCTTT. The rearrangement uses TRBV19 and TRBJ1-1; TRBD1 aligns across 12 bases. Germline assignment: CDR1 LNHDA and CDR2 SQIVND (reference sequence). J gave up 4 bases and V 4 bases, and 13 bases lay outside the gene matches. CDR3 size: 18 residues.

In DNA, the CDR3 is TGTGCCAGCACAAAAGGGGACTTCGGCACAGATACGCAGTATTTT. This codes for CASTKGDFGTDTQYF. The chain recombines TRBV6-6 with TRBJ2-3; possible D gene TRBD2, 6 bases. The CDR3 contains 15 residues. Germline values: CDR1 MNHNY, CDR2 SVGAGI (reference sequence). V was cut by 7 bases and J by 1 base, with 15 bases left in between.

The chain employs TRBV4-1 and TRBJ1-5; a possible D gene is TRBD1 (5 bases). The CDR3 is 15 amino acids. Trimming cost V 3 bases and J 0 bases, with 9 bases left between them. Germline V lookup: CDR1 MGHRA, CDR2 YSYEKL. The CDR3 bases are TGCGCCAGCAGCCAGGGGGACTATAGCAATCAGCCCCAGCATTTT. Its protein product is CASSQGDYSNQPQHF.

The chain employs TRBV10-3 and TRBJ1-5; possible D gene TRBD1, 5 bases. Germline V gene lookup returns CDR1 ENHRY and CDR2 SYGVKD. This CDR3 has 15 residues. The V gene lost 7 bases and the J gene lost 3 bases, with 16 bases spanning the gap. Here the CDR3 DNA reads TGTGCCATCAAAGATTCCAGGGAGGTCAATCAGCCCCAGCATTTT. It specifies CAIKDSREVNQPQHF.

This rearrangement joins TRBV10-2 to TRBJ2-7; 11 nucleotides align to TRBD1. The CDR3 spans 13 residues. The ends lost 6 bases at V and 7 bases at J; junction bases unmatched: 5. Germline CDR1 is WSHSY and CDR2 is SAAADI. For the CDR3, the DNA is TGCGCCAGCAGACCGGGACAGGGGGGGGAGCAGTACTTC. This translates into CASRPGQGGEQYF.

The chain uses TRBV2 and TRBJ2-7, with D maybe TRBD1 (5 bases). V lost 6 bases to trimming and J lost 3 bases, with 12 bases between them. Germline CDR1 SNHLY, CDR2 FYNNEI. CDR3 size: 13 residues. The CDR3 bases are TGTGCCAGCAGGCAGGGTAGAATCTACGAGCAGTACTTC. Its translation is CASRQGRIYEQYF.

This rearrangement joins TRBV28 to TRBJ2-5, with 10 bases matching TRBD1. The junction had 4 bases not matched to a gene; V was cut back by 2 bases and J by 4 bases. The germline CDR1 and CDR2 sequences are MDHEN and SYDVKM. This CDR3 has 15 residues. The CDR3 loop reads CASSLPTGGVETQYF. The CDR3 DNA sequence: TGTGCCAGCAGTTTACCGACAGGGGGCGTAGAGACCCAGTACTTC. The entire variable domain, with the rest obtained from reference TRBV28 and TRBJ2-5, is as follows: DVKVTQSSRYLVKRTGEKVFLECVQDMDHENMFWYRQDPGLGLRLIYFSYDVKMKEKGDIPEGYSVSREKKERFSLILESASTNQTSMYLCASSLPTGGVETQYFGPGTRLLVL.